Presented here are 27 T cell receptor beta chains from one specimen sequenced in a study of blood T cell repertoires in COVID-19. Profiling relied on immunoSEQ multiplex PCR, and the TCRdb table lists in-frame clones only, not all of them. The sample shows about 250,000 clones, 70% to 80% of them seen only once. Sequencing input: peripheral blood. Every receptor here comes from a woman of 80 years or more with acute or convalescent COVID-19.

In this sample, this clone turned up once. The chain couples TRBV18 to TRBJ1-1; 7 bases agree with TRBD1. With V trimmed by 6 bases and J by 0 bases, 10 bases remained unmatched. The CDR3 has 16 amino acids. Germline CDR1 KGHSH, CDR2 LQKENI. This CDR3 reads CASSSVGQPMNTEAFF. The CDR3 DNA follows: TGTGCCAGCTCCTCGGTGGGACAGCCGATGAACACTGAAGCTTTCTTT.

In this sample, this clone turned up many times. The rearrangement uses TRBV11-2 and TRBJ2-5; possible D gene TRBD1, 5 bases. Germline CDR1 reads SGHAT; CDR2 reads FQNNGV. The CDR3 sequence is 15 residues long. With 0 bases removed from V and 7 bases from J, the gap between germline ends came to 15 bases. CDR3: CASSLDLAGAGTQYF. The CDR3 coding sequence is TGTGCCAGCAGCTTAGATCTGGCTGGGGCTGGGACCCAGTACTTC.

This clone was found a few times. J is TRBJ1-3 and V is TRBV18; D call uncertain. Looked up from germline, CDR1 is KGHSH and CDR2 is LQKENI. The V and J ends lost 5 bases and 2 bases respectively, with 13 bases between them. The CDR3 runs 15 residues. CDR3 nucleotide sequence: TGTGCCAGCTCAACAGTATCAGGCACTGGAAACACCATATATTTT. This sequence encodes CASSTVSGTGNTIYF.

This chain links TRBV6-2 or TRBV6-3 with TRBJ2-7, with D possibly being TRBD2 (7 bases). V was cut by 2 bases and J by 6 bases, with 11 bases left in between. This CDR3 has 13 residues. Germline V lookup: CDR1 MNHEY, CDR2 SVGEGT. This chain's CDR3 is CASSYRGAPEQYF. CDR3 nucleotides: TGTGCCAGCAGTTACCGGGGGGCGCCCGAGCAGTACTTC.

The V gene is TRBV15, the J gene TRBJ2-3; possibly TRBD2 for D (5 bases). V lost 5 bases and J 2 bases, leaving 11 bases between the germline ends. Germline lookup yields CDR1 LNHNV and CDR2 YYDKDF (reference sequence). CDR3 length: 14 residues. The DNA for the CDR3 is TGTGCCACCAGCCTCGGCGGGTACACAGATACGCAGTATTTT. Amino acids: CATSLGGYTDTQYF. Drawing the rest from reference TRBV15 and TRBJ2-3, the complete variable domain is DAMVIQNPRYQVTQFGKPVTLSCSQTLNHNVMYWYQQKSSQAPKLLFHYYDKDFNNEADTPDNFQSRRPNTSFCFLDIRSPGLGDTAMYLCATSLGGYTDTQYFGPGTRLTVL.

This clone was found a few times. The V and J genes are TRBV3-1 (or the pseudogene TRBV3-2) and TRBJ1-1; 10 bases line up with TRBD1. Losses at the gene ends were 4 bases for V and 1 base for J; bases not matched to a gene: 3. This CDR3 spans 15 amino acids. Looked up from germline, CDR1 is LGHDT and CDR2 is YNNKEL (reference sequence). CDR3 nucleotides: TGTGCCAGCAGCCTCCGGGACAGGGGGAACACTGAAGCTTTCTTT. This gives the protein CASSLRDRGNTEAFF.

The gene calls are TRBV19 and TRBJ1-2; the match to TRBD1 covers 8 bases. The germline V gene has CDR1 LNHDA and CDR2 SQIVND (reference sequence). The J segment lost 4 bases and the V segment lost 1 base, leaving 2 bases of the junction unmatched. The CDR3 runs to 14 residues. The CDR3 coding sequence is TGTGCCAGTAGTATAGGTACAGGGGGCTATGGCTACACCTTC. As protein: CASSIGTGGYGYTF.

The chain is built from TRBV19 and TRBJ2-7, with a possible D match to TRBD2 (5 bases). Germline CDR1 is LNHDA and CDR2 is SQIVND (reference sequence). Trimming pared 3 bases from V and 1 base from J, leaving 16 bases between. CDR3 length: 16 residues. CDR3 region: CASSMVSSSGSYEQYF. The CDR3 DNA reads TGTGCCAGTAGTATGGTCAGTTCAAGCGGATCCTACGAGCAGTACTTC.

This chain uses TRBV6-5 with TRBJ1-2, with D tentatively TRBD1 (5 bases). V lost 8 bases to trimming and J lost 5 bases, with 12 bases between them. CDR3 size: 12 residues. Germline CDR1 is MNHEY and CDR2 is SVGAGI. The CDR3 here is CASGAQGYGYTF. CDR3 nucleotides: TGTGCCAGCGGCGCTCAGGGATATGGCTACACCTTC.

CDR3 nucleotides: TGTGCCAGCAGTCCTTTGGGACTAGCGGGCCCCAATGAGCAGTTCTTC. Its translation is CASSPLGLAGPNEQFF. The J gene is TRBJ2-1, the V gene TRBV27; TRBD2 aligns across 12 bases. The CDR3 is made up of 16 amino acids. Germline-derived CDR1 and CDR2 are MNHEY and SMNVEV (reference sequence). V dropped 5 bases and J dropped 6; count of bases not matched to a gene: 8.

This chain joins TRBV6-2 or TRBV6-3 and TRBJ2-7; TRBD2 might be the D (5 bases). The CDR3 consists of 14 residues. The V end lost 2 bases, the J end lost 3 bases, and 11 bases lay between the germline ends. From germline, CDR1 is MNHEY and CDR2 SVGEGT. The DNA for the CDR3 is TGTGCCAGCAGTTACGGGGTCGGACTCTACGAGCAGTACTTC. Translation: CASSYGVGLYEQYF.

The sample holds a few counts of this clone. The chain couples TRBV20-1 to TRBJ1-2; D call uncertain. CDR1 and CDR2 (germline): DFQATT, SNEGSKA (reference sequence). The CDR3 contains 11 residues. Trimming left V 7 bases short and J 6 bases short, with 12 bases between. CDR3 sequence (DNA): TGCAGTGTCAATTCTATTGATGGCTACACCTTC. Residues: CSVNSIDGYTF.

The chain uses TRBV19 and TRBJ2-6; 7 bases agree with TRBD2. J lost 3 bases, V lost 3 bases, and 2 bases had no gene match. The germline V gene encodes CDR1 LNHDA and CDR2 SQIVND (reference sequence). CDR3 size: 15 residues. The DNA for the CDR3 is TGTGCCAGTAGTATGGGAGGGGTTGGGGCCAACGTCCTGACTTTC. This encodes CASSMGGVGANVLTF.

This clone occurred once. The chain combines TRBV14 with TRBJ1-3; the match to TRBD1 covers 8 bases. This CDR3 comprises 17 residues. The J segment lost 4 bases and the V segment lost 0 bases, leaving 8 bases of the junction unmatched. In germline, CDR1 is SGHDN, CDR2 FVKESK. The CDR3 protein is CASSQETRTGRGNTIYF. The CDR3 DNA reads as TGTGCCAGCAGCCAAGAGACCAGGACAGGGAGGGGAAACACCATATATTTT.

This chain links TRBV7-8 with TRBJ1-4, with D possibly TRBD1 on 5 matching bases. V was clipped by 1 base and J by 0 bases, with 12 bases between them. This CDR3 spans 17 amino acids. Germline loops: CDR1 SGHVS, CDR2 FQNEAQ. The CDR3 reads CASSLVGGVATNEKLFF. CDR3 bases: TGTGCCAGCAGCTTAGTTGGAGGGGTCGCAACTAATGAAAAACTGTTTTTT.

V gene TRBV19 combines with J gene TRBJ1-1; 8 positions match TRBD1. Trimming took 7 bases from V and 6 from J; bases not matched to a gene: 7. Germline V CDR1 and CDR2: LNHDA, SQIVND (reference sequence). The CDR3 contains 13 residues. CDR3 sequence: CASIGQGGAEAFF. CDR3 in DNA: TGTGCCAGTATAGGACAGGGCGGTGCTGAAGCTTTCTTT.

The genes are TRBV11-2 and TRBJ2-1, with 13 bases that match TRBD2. This CDR3 region has 15 residues. Unmatched junction bases numbered 3, after V lost 1 base and J lost 9 bases. In germline, CDR1 is SGHAT, CDR2 FQNNGV. CDR3 in amino acids: CASSLGTSGRGEQFF. The DNA of the CDR3 is TGTGCCAGCAGCTTAGGCACTAGCGGGAGGGGTGAGCAGTTCTTC. The whole variable domain, remainder taken from reference TRBV11-2 and TRBJ2-1, is EAGVAQSPRYKIIEKRQSVAFWCNPISGHATLYWYQQILGQGPKLLIQFQNNGVVDDSQLPKDRFSAERLKGVDSTLKIQPAKLEDSAVYLCASSLGTSGRGEQFFGPGTRLTVL.

This clone was detected a few times. The CDR3 DNA reads TGCGCCAGCAGCTGGACTAGCGGGGGACTCACAGATACGCAGTATTTT. Translating it yields CASSWTSGGLTDTQYF. J is TRBJ2-3 and V is TRBV5-1; TRBD2 matches 13 bases. V lost 3 bases to trimming and J lost 2 bases; unmatched junction nucleotides: 3. Germline V gene lookup returns CDR1 SGHRS and CDR2 YFSETQ. The CDR3 is 16 amino acids.

The rearrangement links TRBV11-2 to TRBJ1-3, with D possibly being TRBD1 (6 bases). Trimming left V 1 base short and J 4 bases short, with 11 bases between. CDR1 is SGHAT, CDR2 FQNNGV, per germline. The CDR3 is 15 residues long. The CDR3 DNA reads as TGTGCCAGCAGCTTAGGCCAGGGGATCGGAAACACCATATATTTT. This encodes CASSLGQGIGNTIYF.

The chain recombines TRBV23-1 with TRBJ2-4, with D possibly TRBD1 on 6 matching bases. TRBV23-1 is an ORF, and what it does is uncertain. This CDR3 region has 16 residues. The V end was cut by 4 bases, the J end by 2 bases, with 15 bases between. The CDR3 coding sequence is TGCGCCAGCAGTCTCCCCCCGGGACATCCCAAAAACATTCAGTACTTC. Protein: CASSLPPGHPKNIQYF.

This clone appeared once. The chain links TRBV7-7 to TRBJ2-5, with 10 bases fitting TRBD2. This CDR3 is 15 amino acids long. Germline loops: CDR1 SSHAT, CDR2 FNYEAQ (reference sequence). The J segment lost 2 bases and the V segment lost 4 bases, leaving 4 bases of the junction unmatched. CDR3 in amino acids: CASSSGLAVQETQYF. DNA of the CDR3: TGTGCCAGCAGCTCCGGACTAGCGGTACAAGAGACCCAGTACTTC.

About this clone itself: The same CDR3 can be traced to other DNA sequences in this sample. This chain uses TRBV12-3 or TRBV12-4 with TRBJ2-5; 7 bases match TRBD2. The CDR3 length is 12 residues. V lost 5 bases to trimming and J lost 5 bases; unmatched junction nucleotides: 2. CDR3 in DNA: TGTGCCAGCAGTCCCGGGGGGGAGACCCAGTACTTC. This encodes CASSPGGETQYF.

The chain is built from TRBV6-6 and TRBJ1-1; 7 bases line up with TRBD1. This CDR3 comprises 11 residues. Germline V gene data show CDR1 as MNHNY and CDR2 as SVGAGI (reference sequence). The J segment lost 10 bases and the V segment lost 6 bases, leaving 5 bases of the junction unmatched. CDR3 DNA sequence: TGTGCCAGCAGCCCCCCAGGGGGAGCTTTCTTT. It specifies CASSPPGGAFF.

The genes are TRBV7-9 and TRBJ2-7; the D is unclear. Germline V lookup: CDR1 SEHNR, CDR2 FQNEAQ (reference sequence). The CDR3 has 11 amino acids. V shed 5 bases and J shed 4 bases, with 6 bases lying between them. The CDR3: CASSPQYEQYF. Here the CDR3 DNA reads TGTGCCAGCAGCCCTCAGTACGAGCAGTACTTC. Using reference TRBV7-9 and TRBJ2-7 for the parts outside the CDR3, the full variable domain is DTGVSQNPRHKITKRGQNVTFRCDPISEHNRLYWYRQTLGQGPEFLTYFQNEAQLEKSRLLSDRFSAERPKGSFSTLEIQRTEQGDSAMYLCASSPQYEQYFGPGTRLTVT.

In this sample, this clone turned up a few times. V and J are TRBV12-3 or TRBV12-4 and TRBJ2-1; D unresolved. The CDR3 length is 11 residues. V was clipped by 5 bases and J by 6 bases, with 5 bases between them. The CDR3 coding sequence is TGTGCCAGCAGTCCCCGCAATGAGCAGTTCTTC. Protein sequence: CASSPRNEQFF.

This clone was seen only once. The chain couples TRBV19 to TRBJ1-2, with D unresolved. Per germline, CDR1 LNHDA and CDR2 SQIVND (reference sequence). V lost 9 bases and J lost 4, with 9 bases in between. The CDR3 runs to 11 residues. The CDR3 DNA follows: TGTGCCAGCTCGTATTTCTATGGCTACACCTTC. Its protein is CASSYFYGYTF.

This chain links TRBV6-5 with TRBJ2-3; 11 positions match TRBD1. J lost 8 bases, V lost 4 bases, and 5 bases had no gene match. CDR1 MNHEY and CDR2 SVGAGI come from the germline V gene. This CDR3 is 14 amino acids long. This CDR3 reads CASSWTGGEGTQYF. CDR3 nucleotide sequence: TGTGCCAGCAGTTGGACAGGGGGCGAGGGTACGCAGTATTTT.